These 12 T cell receptor beta chains originate from one sample sequenced in a study of T cells in tumors after PD-1 blockade. Some clones are missing from TCRdb's copy, which holds only in-frame ones; the method was immunoSEQ multiplex PCR. This repertoire shows roughly 15,000 clones, over 80% found once; its top ten account for 20% to 25%. Specimen: PBMCs, collected after anti-PD-1 treatment. All receptors come from a human donor with basal cell carcinoma.

The J gene is TRBJ2-3, the V gene TRBV10-1; no clear D. V gave up 2 bases and J gave up 0 bases, with 6 bases separating them. Looked up from germline, CDR1 is WNHNN and CDR2 is SYGVQD (reference sequence). The CDR3 spans 14 residues. CDR3 sequence reads: CASSEHLSTDTQYF. The CDR3 DNA reads TGCGCCAGCAGTGAGCACTTAAGCACAGATACGCAGTATTTT.

The rearrangement links TRBV2 to TRBJ2-5; TRBD1 is a possible D gene (6 bases). The germline V gene encodes CDR1 SNHLY and CDR2 FYNNEI. The CDR3 is made up of 12 amino acids. Trimming stripped 9 bases from V and 4 bases from J, with 12 bases between. The CDR3 loop reads CASSQGGETQYF. For the CDR3, the DNA is TGTGCCAGTTCACAGGGTGGAGAGACCCAGTACTTC.

The rearrangement joins TRBV2 to TRBJ1-4; the D gene is possibly TRBD1 (6 bases). This CDR3 is built from 15 residues. Per germline, CDR1 SNHLY and CDR2 FYNNEI. V was clipped by 5 bases and J by 8 bases, with 18 bases between them. The CDR3 reads CASSSSQGSLEKLFF. For the CDR3, the DNA is TGTGCCAGCAGTAGTAGTCAGGGGTCCCTAGAAAAACTGTTTTTT.

Relative to its sample, this clone is large. This chain uses TRBV6-5 with TRBJ1-1, with D maybe TRBD1 (5 bases). Between the trimmed V and J ends, which lost 5 bases and 5 bases, there was a span of 12 bases. The germline gives CDR1 MNHEY, CDR2 SVGAGI. The CDR3 is 13 residues long. CDR3 sequence (DNA): TGTGCCAGCAGTCGGGACCCCCGGACTGAAGCTTTCTTT. Amino acids: CASSRDPRTEAFF.

This sequence joins TRBV6-4 and TRBJ1-1; D unclear. The CDR3 has 14 residues. Germline V gene data show CDR1 as MRHNA and CDR2 as SNTAGT. Between the trimmed V and J ends, which lost 0 bases and 0 bases, there was a span of 5 bases. The CDR3 DNA sequence: TGTGCCAGCAGTGACTCACACCTGAACACTGAAGCTTTCTTT. Protein: CASSDSHLNTEAFF.

The gene calls are TRBV3-1 (or the pseudogene TRBV3-2) and TRBJ1-1; D perhaps matches TRBD1 (5 bases). The germline V gene encodes CDR1 LGHDT and CDR2 YNNKEL (reference sequence). Trimming removed 4 bases from V and 4 bases from J, with 10 bases in between. This CDR3 region has 13 residues. DNA for the CDR3: TGTGCCAGCAGCCGGGTTGGGGGCACTGAAGCTTTCTTT. Amino acids: CASSRVGGTEAFF.

The V and J genes are TRBV2 and TRBJ2-6; 7 nucleotides agree with TRBD1. The V gene end was trimmed by 3 bases and the J gene end by 0 bases; junction bases not matched to a gene: 5. The CDR3 has 17 residues. CDR1 SNHLY and CDR2 FYNNEI come from the germline V gene. This CDR3 is CASSEIGTVSGANVLTF. The CDR3 DNA is TGTGCCAGCAGTGAGATAGGGACAGTCTCTGGGGCCAACGTCCTGACTTTC.

This clone was seen a single time. V and J are TRBV7-9 and TRBJ2-5; possibly TRBD2 for D (6 bases). Germline CDR1 is SEHNR and CDR2 is FQNEAQ (reference sequence). The CDR3 is 18 amino acids. The V end was cut by 2 bases, the J end by 1 base, with 20 bases between. As DNA, the CDR3 is TGTGCCAGCAGCTTAATCCGAGCTCGGGGAGGATTCCAAGAGACCCAGTACTTC. This encodes CASSLIRARGGFQETQYF.

The rearrangement uses TRBV29-1 and TRBJ2-3; D is unclear. The ends were cut back, 3 bases at V and 2 bases at J, with 15 bases in the middle. Germline V gene sequence: CDR1 SQVTM, CDR2 ANQGSEA. The CDR3 runs 15 residues. This CDR3 reads CSVESPNSITDTQYF. The CDR3 DNA sequence: TGCAGCGTTGAGTCTCCTAACAGTATCACAGATACGCAGTATTTT.

CDR3 nucleotide sequence: TGTGCCAGTAGTATTCTAAACTATGGCTACACCTTC. Protein product: CASSILNYGYTF. The V and J genes are TRBV19 and TRBJ1-2; D gene uncertain. V shed 3 bases and J shed 2 bases, with 4 bases lying between them. The germline V gene encodes CDR1 LNHDA and CDR2 SQIVND (reference sequence). The CDR3 is made up of 12 amino acids. The full variable domain, in which reference TRBV19 and TRBJ1-2 provide the parts outside the CDR3, is DGGITQSPKYLFRKEGQNVTLSCEQNLNHDAMYWYRQDPGQGLRLIYYSQIVNDFQKGDIAEGYSVSREKKESFPLTVTSAQKNPTAFYLCASSILNYGYTFGSGTRLTVV.

The chain has TRBV18 and TRBJ1-4, with no clear D. V was pared by 3 bases and J by 4 bases, with 12 bases between. The germline gives CDR1 KGHSH, CDR2 LQKENI. This CDR3 comprises 15 residues. The CDR3 loop is CASSPSGSLNEKLFF. The CDR3 DNA reads TGTGCCAGCTCACCCTCGGGCTCCCTTAATGAAAAACTGTTTTTT.

The chain has TRBV20-1 and TRBJ2-7; the D gene is possibly TRBD2 (5 bases). Germline V gives CDR1 DFQATT, CDR2 SNEGSKA (reference sequence). Trimming cost V 3 bases and J 3 bases, with 6 bases left between them. The CDR3 covers 11 residues. As DNA, the CDR3 is TGCAGTGCTAGGCGGGTCTACGAGCAGTACTTC. Protein sequence: CSARRVYEQYF.